A single T cell receptor (beta chain) is shown here with its context. This clonotype showed up just a few times. Its specific antigen is unknown. Per-base quality was not reported, and no clone a single base away is much larger than it. The cysteine opens and the phenylalanine closes a CDR3 of 19 amino acids. The CDR3 DNA has 57 bases and is translated from base 1. The CDR1 and CDR2 encoded by the germline V gene are SGHRS and YFSETQ. V lost 1 base and J lost 4 bases; the stretch between them is 24 bases long. This sample was taken from a study of T-cell memory formation after mild COVID-19 (dated by TCRdb to about 2021). Broadly, across the study: TCR sequence clusters from the two donors were largely donor specific. Longitudinal TCRalpha and TCRbeta repertoire sequencing tracked T-cell clones expanding and contracting after mild COVID-19 in two donors. Two young, previously healthy adult volunteers made up the cohort, one male and one female. The paper's findings and limits, for the study overall: Only a couple of mild cases were covered in the study, and larger cohorts including severe cases with pre-infection samples were considered necessary. The second-wave clones that peaked on day 37 were not confirmed to be SARS-CoV-2 specific. Clones contracting from day 15 to 85 had balanced CD4/CD8 phenotypes, while a second wave expanding from day 15 to 37 was biased towards CD4+. Contracting CD4+ clones appeared mostly in the CM and EM memory subsets, whereas CD8+ clones were enriched in EMRA. Some responding clones were detected in pre-infection memory, which suggested that pre-existing cross-reactive memory T cells had joined the SARS-CoV-2 response.

Ficoll-Paque density gradient centrifugation was used to isolate PBMCs. Sequencing instrument: Illumina NovaSeq 6000. TCRalpha and TCRbeta cDNA libraries were constructed by 5'RACE with constant-segment primers, with sample barcodes and unique molecular identifiers being introduced. Trizol reagent was used to extract RNA from every sample. The libraries were amplified in two PCR steps, and the second step added a second sample barcode and Illumina TruSeq adapters. Sequencing of the libraries was done on an Illumina NovaSeq, producing 2 x 150 bp paired-end reads. The study's processing was this. With migec v1.2.7, reads were demultiplexed and then collapsed into UMI-guided consensus sequences. With mixcr v2.1.11, UMI consensuses were aligned to TRA and TRB V and J templates and assembled into clonotypes. Clonotypes were classified as expanded or contracted when called significant by both edgeR and NoisET, with noise models trained on biological replicates. For edgeR calls, the cutoffs were a false discovery rate-adjusted p below 0.01 and a log2 fold-change threshold of 1. As an exploratory analysis of dynamics, max-normalized trajectories of the 1000 most abundant clonotypes were examined by PCA with hierarchical clustering. The CD4 or CD8 phenotype of responding clones was assigned using the separately sequenced CD4+ and CD8+ repertoires. TCRdb trimmed the raw reads at Q25, called clones with MiXCR and kept productive beta chains. Rows are combined by CDR3 protein, so each entry shows the most common genes and DNA. These V and J calls are TCRdb output, not the study's own analysis. The sample table contains approximately 110,000 distinct CDR3 sequences; only one count was recorded for about 20% of them. The biggest ten clones account for roughly two fifths of the sample.

The source material was PBMCs or a T cell subset sorted from them (not recorded which). The clonotype comes from a man between 18 and 29 years old who had mild COVID-19 (a few samples of this study predate the infection). The sample titles of this study are shuffled in the database, so cell type and time point are left out; the donor was told from shared clones. This chain joins TRBV5-1 to TRBJ2-1, with a tentative D gene TRBD1 over 6 matching bases. The encoded CDR3 is CASSLIGMVDSLHYNEQFF. The DNA sequence is given as TGCGCCAGCAGCTTGATAGGTATGGTGGACAGCCTTCATTACAATGAGCAGTTCTTC.